This T cell receptor (beta chain) was identified during a study of blood T cell repertoires in COVID-19. On the study more broadly: Material from acute and convalescent COVID-19 was sourced from the United States, Italy and Spain.

Per the original methods: Nucleated cell counts were estimated from reference gene primer amplification. Produced via immunoSEQ multiplex PCR; TCRdb's table is partial and in-frame only. V, J and clone size derive from that table, while D and trimming were established from the DNA sequence. The table lists around 98,000 clones, 70% to 85% of them singletons. Germline CDR1 is LNHDA and CDR2 is SQIVND (reference sequence). V was cut by 4 bases and J by 4 bases, with 11 bases left in between. The CDR3 is 13 amino acids. This clonotype was obtained from a woman aged 55-69 years with acute or convalescent COVID-19. Sequencing input: peripheral blood. The chain recombines TRBV19 with TRBJ2-7; TRBD1 is a possible D gene (6 bases). Written as DNA, the CDR3 is TGTGCCAGTAGTACACAGGGTCTTTACGAGCAGTACTTC. Amino acids: CASSTQGLYEQYF.